A selection of T cell receptor beta chains follows, all from one sample in a study of blood T cells in healthy people across ages. Using its own MiXCR run on the 5' RACE reads, TCRdb lists one record per CDR3 protein. The sample includes about 1.4 million distinct CDR3 sequences, approximately 63% of them seen just once. The specimen sequenced was blood. The receptors shown here come from a man aged 18 to 35 in good health. The CDR3 runs from the conserved cysteine through the conserved F or W. Each record gives: D gene, J gene, clone size, V gene, CDR3 protein, CDR3 DNA. A D gene is named only where the DNA matches it firmly. Size is omitted from some rows. Given values are once, few, many or a class for expanded clones.

>TRBD1|TRBJ2-1|.|TRBV12-3/TRBV12-4
CASRGTGEGQFF
TGTGCCAGCAGAGGGACAGGGGAGGGGCAGTTCTTC
>.|TRBJ2-5|.|TRBV5-1
CASSAGVGRGPKETQYF
TGCGCCAGCAGCGCGGGTGTTGGCAGGGGACCTAAAGAGACCCAGTACTTC
>.|TRBJ1-2|.|TRBV9
CASSVESGNYGYTF
TGTGCCAGCAGCGTAGAGAGCGGGAACTATGGCTACACCTTC
>TRBD1|TRBJ1-5|.|TRBV27
CASSSGTASNQPQHF
TGTGCCAGCAGTTCCGGGACAGCTAGCAATCAGCCCCAGCATTTT
>TRBD1|TRBJ2-3|few|TRBV29-1
CSAGDRDEDTQYF
TGCAGCGCAGGGGACAGGGACGAGGATACGCAGTATTTT
>TRBD1|TRBJ1-1|.|TRBV6-2/TRBV6-3
CASSCVRGQTEAFF
TGTGCCAGCAGTTGCGTCAGGGGGCAAACTGAAGCTTTCTTT
>.|TRBJ2-1|few|TRBV28
CASTKIRGVTYNEQFF
TGTGCCAGCACCAAAATCAGGGGAGTAACCTACAATGAGCAGTTCTTC
>TRBD2|TRBJ2-1|.|TRBV7-2
CASSTSGRAKNEQFF
TGTGCCAGCAGCACTAGCGGGAGGGCCAAAAATGAGCAGTTCTTC
>.|TRBJ1-1|.|TRBV27
CASRPVRAGGIRGRYDEQFF
TGTGCCAGCAGACCGGTCAGAGCGGGGGGTATTAGGGGCAGGTATGATGAGCAGTTCTTT
>TRBD2|TRBJ2-7|few|TRBV4-1
CASSHGLVAGGPYEQYF
TGCGCCAGCAGCCATGGACTGGTGGCGGGAGGGCCCTACGAGCAGTACTTC
>.|TRBJ1-6|.|TRBV11-2
CASSLARGRMPLHF
TGTGCCAGCAGCTTAGCCCGGGGTAGGATGCCCCTCCACTTT
>.|TRBJ2-7|.|TRBV29-1
CSVSRGTRYEQYF
TGCAGCGTCTCTAGGGGGACAAGATACGAGCAGTACTTC
>.|TRBJ1-2|.|TRBV7-2
CASSPTLGGYGYTF
TGTGCCAGCAGCCCAACCTTGGGCGGCTATGGCTACACCTTC
>.|TRBJ1-5|.|TRBV20-1
CSANGLDKGGQPQHF
TGCAGTGCAAATGGGCTGGACAAGGGTGGTCAGCCCCAGCATTTT
>.|TRBJ1-2|.|TRBV29-1
CSVGLRQNHGYTF
TGCAGCGTTGGTCTGCGACAGAATCATGGCTACACCTTC
>.|TRBJ2-7|.|TRBV4-1
CASSHGGNYEQYF
TGCGCCAGCAGCCACGGGGGAAACTACGAGCAGTACTTC
>.|TRBJ1-2|once|TRBV28
CASRPDPSSYGYTF
TGTGCCAGCAGACCTGACCCCTCGTCCTATGGCTACACCTTC
>TRBD1|TRBJ1-2|.|TRBV6-2/TRBV6-3
CASSYSTGDTDYGYTF
TGTGCCAGCAGTTACTCGACAGGGGATACGGACTATGGCTACACCTTC
>.|TRBJ2-5|.|TRBV3-1
CASSQDRSRFETQYF
TGTGCCAGCAGCCAAGATCGGAGTCGATTTGAGACCCAGTACTTC
>.|TRBJ2-6|.|TRBV27
CASTSVSGANVLTF
TGTGCCAGCACGTCGGTTTCTGGGGCCAACGTCCTGACTTTC
>TRBD2|TRBJ2-5|.|TRBV28
CASSHPGLADLQETQYF
TGTGCCAGCAGTCACCCTGGGCTAGCGGACCTCCAAGAGACCCAGTACTTC
>.|TRBJ2-3|.|TRBV5-1
CASSLSSKGTDTQYF
TGCGCCAGCAGCTTGAGTAGCAAGGGCACAGATACGCAGTATTTT
>TRBD2|TRBJ2-7|.|TRBV4-1
CASRPLPGLAGDEQYF
TGCGCCAGCAGACCACTACCGGGACTAGCGGGAGACGAGCAGTACTTC
>.|TRBJ2-1|.|TRBV7-9
CASGVPTVAHEQFF
TGTGCCAGCGGGGTTCCAACAGTCGCCCATGAGCAGTTCTTC
>TRBD2|TRBJ2-3|few|TRBV6-2/TRBV6-3
CASSYWPVASGPSTDTQYF
TGTGCCAGCAGTTATTGGCCTGTGGCTAGCGGACCTAGCACAGATACGCAGTATTTT